This is a list of T cell receptor beta chains from one sample in a study of OX40 agonist ivuxolimab in advanced cancers. This table comes from immunoSEQ multiplex PCR, and its TCRdb copy is limited to in-frame clones, with some not included. The table lists around 86,000 clones, over 65% of them singletons. Sequenced here: CD4+ or CD8+ T cells sorted from blood, sampled in a trial of the OX40 agonist ivuxolimab. The receptor set was obtained from an adult with an advanced solid tumor such as melanoma, head and neck, liver or kidney cancer. The CDR3 runs from the conserved cysteine through the conserved F or W. A D gene is named only where the DNA matches it firmly. Where a row states a size, it is once, few, many or the class of an expanded clone; other rows omit it.

d_call j_call clone_size v_call cdr3_nt cdr3_aa
TRBD1 TRBJ1-2 - TRBV5-1 TGCGCCAGCAGTATTGGACAGGACTATGGCTACACCTTC CASSIGQDYGYTF
TRBD1 TRBJ2-3 - TRBV5-4 TGTGCCAGCAGCAAACCGGGACAGACCACAGATACGCAGTATTTT CASSKPGQTTDTQYF
- TRBJ1-4 - TRBV5-1 TGCGCCAGCCAATCCGGGACGGATGAAAAACTGTTTTTT CASQSGTDEKLFF
TRBD1 TRBJ2-5 - TRBV30 TGTGCCTGGGGGACAGGGACAGAGACCCAGTACTTC CAWGTGTETQYF
TRBD1 TRBJ2-4 - TRBV5-1 TGCGCCAGCAGCTTGGACCAACAGGGGATAGCCAAAAACATTCAGTACTTC CASSLDQQGIAKNIQYF
- TRBJ2-6 - TRBV7-2 TGTGCCAGCAGCTTACGGACCCTAGCCGATTATAACGTCCTGACTTTC CASSLRTLADYNVLTF
- TRBJ1-1 - TRBV10-3 TGTGCCATCAGTCCGGACAGTGCGGGGACTGAAGCTTTCTTT CAISPDSAGTEAFF
- TRBJ1-1 - TRBV6-5 TGTGCCAGCAGCCCTCGTGACAGGCGTGAAGCTTTCTTT CASSPRDRREAFF
TRBD1 TRBJ1-2 - TRBV11-2 TGTGCCAGCAGCCGCACTCCCTCAGGGGGCCATGGCTACACCTTC CASSRTPSGGHGYTF
- TRBJ2-3 - TRBV7-9 TGTGCCAGCAGCTCGACTAGGCAAAACACAGATACGCAGTATTTT CASSSTRQNTDTQYF
TRBD2 TRBJ2-1 - TRBV5-1 TGCGCCAGCAGCTTGGTAGCGGGGGGGAACAATGAGCAGTTCTTC CASSLVAGGNNEQFF
- TRBJ1-6 - TRBV30 TGTGCCTGGACCCCCGGACATGATAATTCACCCCTCCACTTT CAWTPGHDNSPLHF
TRBD1 TRBJ1-1 few TRBV2 TGTGCCAGCAGGGGACAGATGAACACTGAAGCTTTCTTT CASRGQMNTEAFF
- TRBJ1-6 few TRBV28 TGTGCCAGCAGTTTTCGGGGCTTCTATGGGGGGGATCCCCTCCACTTT CASSFRGFYGGDPLHF
- TRBJ1-1 few TRBV29-1 TGCAGCGTTGCGGTAGGGAGGAACACTGAAGCTTTCTTT CSVAVGRNTEAFF
TRBD1 TRBJ2-2 once TRBV2 TGTGCCAGCAGGACAGGGATTATCGGGGAGCTGTTTTTT CASRTGIIGELFF
TRBD2 TRBJ2-3 - TRBV5-1 TGCGCCAGCAGCAGAACTAGCGGGGAAACAGATACGCAGTATTTT CASSRTSGETDTQYF
TRBD2 TRBJ2-1 - TRBV7-2 TGTGCCAGCAGACTAGCGGGGGGCTATGAGCAGTTCTTC CASRLAGGYEQFF
- TRBJ1-5 once TRBV5-5 TGTGCCAGCAGCGACCCGGACAGTTCGAATCAGCCCCAGCATTTT CASSDPDSSNQPQHF
TRBD2 TRBJ2-3 - TRBV7-2 TGTGCCAGCAGCTTAGAGGGTAGCGGGGGGGCAAATACGCAGTATTTT CASSLEGSGGANTQYF
- TRBJ1-2 - TRBV5-6 TGTGCCAGCAGCTTGAGGGTCGGAGGGCTTGGCTATGGCTACACCTTC CASSLRVGGLGYGYTF
- TRBJ1-2 - TRBV10-3 TGTGCCATCAGTGAGTCATCGGAGGTAGGATATTATGGCTACACCTTC CAISESSEVGYYGYTF
- TRBJ2-6 once TRBV5-1 TGCGCCAGCAGCTTGGGAAATACTGGGGCCAACGTCCTGACTTTC CASSLGNTGANVLTF
TRBD2 TRBJ2-6 - TRBV7-3 TGTGCCAGCAGCCGCCTGATAGCGGGGGGGCGGGCTGGGGCCAACGTCCTGACTTTC CASSRLIAGGRAGANVLTF
- TRBJ1-2 - TRBV19 TGTGCCAGTAGTAGTGAATTATCCTATGGCTACACCTTC CASSSELSYGYTF
TRBD1 TRBJ1-2 - TRBV29-1 TGCAGCGTTGAGTCCGGACAGGGGGCAGACGGCTACACCTTC CSVESGQGADGYTF
TRBD1 TRBJ2-5 - TRBV9 TGTGCCAGCAGCGTAGCTTCGGGACAGGGGGAGACCCAGTACTTC CASSVASGQGETQYF
- TRBJ1-1 - TRBV7-3 TGTGCCAGCAGCTTAGTGGGATTACCGAACACTGAAGCTTTCTTT CASSLVGLPNTEAFF
- TRBJ1-4 few TRBV2 TGTGCCAGCAGTGGTGATCGGGCCAACGGTTGGGAAAAACTGTTTTTT CASSGDRANGWEKLFF
- TRBJ1-2 - TRBV7-2 TGTGCCAGCAGGCCCAACTTGGGGCCGAACTATGGCTACACCTTC CASRPNLGPNYGYTF
- TRBJ1-3 - TRBV9 TGTGCCAGCAGCTTCCAGGCTAGCTCTGGAAACACCATATATTTT CASSFQASSGNTIYF
- TRBJ2-5 few TRBV30 TGTGCCTGGAGTGGACAGCTACCCCAAGAGACCCAGTACTTC CAWSGQLPQETQYF
TRBD1 TRBJ2-7 - TRBV7-9 TGTGCCAGCAGCTTAGCGACAGGGTTGAACGAGCAGTACTTC CASSLATGLNEQYF
TRBD1 TRBJ2-1 - TRBV28 TGTGCCAGCAGAACGGGACAGGGGACGGGTGAGCAGTTCTTC CASRTGQGTGEQFF
TRBD2 TRBJ2-1 - TRBV7-9 TGTGCCAGCAGCTTTAGGGGAGGGGATGAGCAGTTCTTC CASSFRGGDEQFF
- TRBJ1-3 - TRBV19 TGTGCCAGTAGCACCCAGGGCACTGGAAACACCATATATTTT CASSTQGTGNTIYF
TRBD1 TRBJ2-5 - TRBV7-3 TGTGCCAGCAGCTTGGGACAGGCCCCTTTCCAAGAGACCCAGTACTTC CASSLGQAPFQETQYF
TRBD1 TRBJ2-7 - TRBV7-2 TGTGCCAGCAGCTTTCAAATGACCGGGACAGGATCGCCCTACGAGCAGTACTTC CASSFQMTGTGSPYEQYF
- TRBJ2-2 - TRBV18 TGTGCCAGCTCACCAGGGGGGCGCGGCACCGGGGAGCTGTTTTTT CASSPGGRGTGELFF
TRBD1 TRBJ1-1 - TRBV5-1 TGCGCCAGCAGCTATAAGGGACAGGGGTTGAACACTGAAGCTTTCTTT CASSYKGQGLNTEAFF
- TRBJ2-7 - TRBV5-1 TGCGCCAGCAGAGGGGGTGGCTCCGAGCAGTACTTC CASRGGGSEQYF
- TRBJ1-1 - TRBV14 TGTGCCAGCAGCCCCTATGAGGGCTCTTTCAGACCGAACACTGAAGCTTTCTTT CASSPYEGSFRPNTEAFF
TRBD2 TRBJ2-1 - TRBV27 TGTGCCAGCAGCCCCCTGGCGGGGGGGCCCAATGAGCAGTTCTTC CASSPLAGGPNEQFF
- TRBJ2-1 - TRBV9 TGTGCCAGCGCCCCGCGGCTGGGACGGAATGAGCAGTTCTTC CASAPRLGRNEQFF
- TRBJ1-5 - TRBV10-1 TGCGCCAGCAGTAACGGAAACTCAAATCAGCCCCAGCATTTT CASSNGNSNQPQHF
TRBD1 TRBJ1-5 - TRBV4-1 TGCGCCAGCAGCCAGAGGACAGGGATGAATCAGCCCCAGCATTTT CASSQRTGMNQPQHF
- TRBJ1-2 - TRBV4-1 TGCGCCAGCAGCCAAGGGAGCAGCAACTATGGCTACACCTTC CASSQGSSNYGYTF